The present TCR beta chain was sequenced within a study of somatic mutations in cytotoxic T cells in rheumatoid arthritis. Study-wide findings and caveats: CD8+ clonality rose with age in rheumatoid arthritis patients, not healthy controls. It was found that CD8+ T-cell clonality in rheumatoid arthritis patients did not differ significantly from that in age-matched healthy controls.

This CDR3 is built from 13 residues. From germline, CDR1 is MDHEN and CDR2 SYDVKM. With V trimmed by 5 bases and J by 7 bases, 4 bases remained unmatched. Per the study methods: The authors rarely found patient CD8+ clones larger than 1% matching published virus-specific TCRB sequences. TCRdb keeps only in-frame clones here, not all; method: immunoSEQ multiplex PCR. V and J calls plus clone size are reproduced from that table; the DNA served to infer D and trimming. This sample carries around 20,000 clones, 75% to 90% of them seen once, and the ten largest clones take about 14%. Points on this clone: Its antigen is as yet unknown.

The receptor's source is an adult with rheumatoid arthritis. The chain is built from TRBV28 and TRBJ2-1; 8 bases agree with TRBD1. Input material: CD8+ T cells sorted from blood. CDR3 protein: CASSPDRANEQFF. CDR3 bases: TGTGCCAGCAGTCCGGACAGGGCTAATGAGCAGTTCTTC.